These T cell receptor beta chains were read from a single sample in a study of OX40 agonist ivuxolimab in advanced cancers. Some clones are missing from TCRdb's copy, which holds only in-frame ones; the method was immunoSEQ multiplex PCR. Here the sample spans tens of thousands of clones, about 81% being singletons. The specimen was CD4+ or CD8+ T cells sorted from blood, collected in a trial of the OX40 agonist ivuxolimab. The receptors derive from an adult with an advanced solid tumor such as melanoma, head and neck, liver or kidney cancer. Each CDR3 is given without its conserved first and last residue. The order of the fields is V gene, J gene, CDR3 protein.

V: TRBV10-1
J: TRBJ1-1
CDR3: ASSEQGRSAEAF

V: TRBV19
J: TRBJ1-1
CDR3: ASSIWTGTRQRGTEAF

V: TRBV7-9
J: TRBJ2-2
CDR3: ASSLKGGTGSPGELF

V: TRBV27
J: TRBJ2-7
CDR3: ASSSSLGSSYEQY

V: TRBV4-2
J: TRBJ1-2
CDR3: ASSPTGANPNYGYT

V: TRBV11-2
J: TRBJ2-3
CDR3: ASSLVSGSTDTQY

V: TRBV4-1
J: TRBJ1-6
CDR3: ASSQDKGQSSYNSPLH

V: TRBV11-2
J: TRBJ1-1
CDR3: ASLSVNTEAF

V: TRBV6-6
J: TRBJ1-1
CDR3: ASSYPREAF

V: TRBV27
J: TRBJ1-5
CDR3: ASRHSSGSRWGQPQH

V: TRBV7-6
J: TRBJ2-2
CDR3: ASSLEIDGLAGGELF

V: TRBV13
J: TRBJ1-1
CDR3: ASSPGGNTEAF

V: TRBV27
J: TRBJ2-5
CDR3: ASSSGAAQY

V: TRBV6-1
J: TRBJ2-1
CDR3: ASTLLNPSYNEQF

V: TRBV10-2
J: TRBJ2-1
CDR3: ASSLYNEQF

V: TRBV28
J: TRBJ2-3
CDR3: ASSSGLAPRTDTQY

V: TRBV4-1
J: TRBJ1-1
CDR3: ASSQDRQGRENTEAF

V: TRBV11-2
J: TRBJ2-1
CDR3: ASSTTAHNEQF

V: TRBV29-1
J: TRBJ2-7
CDR3: SVEDLDRGGEQY

V: TRBV28
J: TRBJ2-1
CDR3: ASSSRTGLAGFNEQF

V: TRBV11-2
J: TRBJ1-3
CDR3: ASSIEQGSSGNTIY

V: TRBV29-1
J: TRBJ1-2
CDR3: SVEPGLWAYGYT

V: TRBV6-1
J: TRBJ2-2
CDR3: TRQGALGELF

V: TRBV9
J: TRBJ2-1
CDR3: ASSASANEQF

V: TRBV6-5
J: TRBJ2-7
CDR3: ASSYSTGPHEQY

V: TRBV5-6
J: TRBJ1-4
CDR3: ASSSGGLGKKLF

V: TRBV10-1
J: TRBJ2-1
CDR3: ASSESIASESSYNEQF

V: TRBV27
J: TRBJ1-2
CDR3: ASSLSSNYGYT

V: TRBV2
J: TRBJ2-3
CDR3: ASRSSGLFTDTQY

V: TRBV4-3
J: TRBJ2-7
CDR3: ASSYGTTEQY

V: TRBV2
J: TRBJ2-7
CDR3: ASRDRAYEQY

V: TRBV30
J: TRBJ2-1
CDR3: AWSVSHNEQF